A single sample gave rise to the 26 T cell receptor beta chains below, sequenced in a study of blood T cell repertoires in COVID-19. Clones were sequenced by immunoSEQ multiplex PCR, and TCRdb holds only the in-frame ones, with some missing. The table has approximately 96,000 clones, roughly 88% seen once. The material sequenced was peripheral blood. These receptors all come from a woman of 80 years or more with acute or convalescent COVID-19.

The J gene is TRBJ2-7, the V gene TRBV18; 9 bases align to TRBD2. This CDR3 has 14 residues. V lost 4 bases to trimming and J lost 4 bases; unmatched junction nucleotides: 5. The germline gives CDR1 KGHSH, CDR2 LQKENI. DNA of the CDR3: TGTGCCAGCTCACGGGCGGGAGGGTGGTACGAGCAGTACTTC. Translated, it gives CASSRAGGWYEQYF.

This chain connects TRBV11-3 to TRBJ2-3; the match to TRBD1 covers 9 bases. With 5 bases clipped from V and 3 bases from J, the junction kept 6 bases outside the gene matches. The germline V gene has CDR1 SGHNT and CDR2 YENEEA. The CDR3 is 15 amino acids. CDR3 in DNA: TGTGCCAGCAGCCCCGGGACAGGGCTGACAGATACGCAGTATTTT. Translating gives CASSPGTGLTDTQYF. Together with reference TRBV11-3 and TRBJ2-3, the CDR3 gives the full variable domain: EAGVVQSPRYKIIEKKQPVAFWCNPISGHNTLYWYLQNLGQGPELLIRYENEEAVDDSQLPKDRFSAERLKGVDSTLKIQPAELGDSAVYLCASSPGTGLTDTQYFGPGTRLTVL.

The chain employs TRBV18 and TRBJ1-1; D remains unclear. Trimming pared 1 base from V and 3 bases from J, leaving 12 bases between. The CDR3 runs to 15 residues. Germline CDR1 reads KGHSH; CDR2 reads LQKENI. CDR3 sequence (DNA): TGTGCCAGCTCACCACAGGCCTCCCGGGACACTGAAGCTTTCTTT. This sequence encodes CASSPQASRDTEAFF. Combining the CDR3 with reference TRBV18 and TRBJ1-1 gives the whole variable domain NAGVMQNPRHLVRRRGQEARLRCSPMKGHSHVYWYRQLPEEGLKFMVYLQKENIIDESGMPKERFSAEFPKEGPSILRIQQVVRGDSAAYFCASSPQASRDTEAFFGQGTRLTVV.

V usage is TRBV29-1 and J usage is TRBJ1-2; tentative D call: TRBD1 (5 bases). V lost 5 bases to trimming and J lost 5 bases, with 24 bases between them. The germline gives CDR1 SQVTM, CDR2 ANQGSEA. The CDR3 is 16 residues long. This CDR3 is CSVSPSAGSRGYGYTF. CDR3 bases: TGCAGCGTTAGCCCCTCGGCAGGGTCAAGAGGATATGGCTACACCTTC.

V and J are TRBV6-5 and TRBJ2-7, with 9 bases that match TRBD1. CDR3 length: 13 residues. V shed 6 bases and J 3 bases; nucleotides not matched to a gene: 3. The germline gives CDR1 MNHEY, CDR2 SVGAGI. CDR3 nucleotides: TGTGCCAGCAGCCGACAGGGGGTCTACGAGCAGTACTTC. It codes for CASSRQGVYEQYF.

The chain uses TRBV4-2 and TRBJ1-4; a possible D gene is TRBD1 (6 bases). Trimming stripped 0 bases from V and 5 bases from J, with 13 bases between. The CDR3 consists of 16 residues. CDR1 LGHNA and CDR2 YNFKEQ come from the germline V gene. In DNA form, the CDR3 reads TGTGCCAGCAGCCAAGAACTTGACAGGAAGAATGAAAAACTGTTTTTT. Its protein is CASSQELDRKNEKLFF.

The CDR3 region is CASSDRGGETQYF. Written as DNA, the CDR3 is TGTGCCAGCAGTGACAGGGGGGGAGAGACCCAGTACTTC. The chain joins TRBV19 to TRBJ2-5, with 9 positions matching TRBD1. After removal of 9 bases from V and 4 bases from J, the junction contained 6 bases not matched to a gene. CDR3 length: 13 residues. Per germline, CDR1 LNHDA and CDR2 SQIVND (reference sequence).

This chain links TRBV6-5 with TRBJ1-1; TRBD1 might be the D (6 bases). With 0 bases removed from V and 0 bases from J, the gap between germline ends came to 11 bases. The CDR3 is 16 amino acids. The germline V gene encodes CDR1 MNHEY and CDR2 SVGAGI. In DNA form, the CDR3 reads TGTGCCAGCAGTTACTCGCCACAGGGTATGAACACTGAAGCTTTCTTT. Its protein product is CASSYSPQGMNTEAFF.

The chain combines TRBV11-2 with TRBJ2-2; D gene uncertain. The germline V gene has CDR1 SGHAT and CDR2 FQNNGV. This CDR3 has 14 amino acids. Trimming pared 1 base from V and 6 bases from J, leaving 9 bases between. The CDR3 sequence is CASSLAPFAGELFF. The CDR3 DNA sequence: TGTGCCAGCAGCTTAGCCCCTTTTGCCGGGGAGCTGTTTTTT.

The V and J genes are TRBV6-5 and TRBJ1-1, with D maybe TRBD1 (5 bases). This CDR3 is 12 amino acids long. Germline V gene sequence: CDR1 MNHEY, CDR2 SVGAGI. V gave up 6 bases and J gave up 7 bases, with 12 bases separating them. The DNA for the CDR3 is TGTGCCAGCAGCTCCACGGGGGTTGAAGCTTTCTTT. This encodes CASSSTGVEAFF.

The chain carries TRBV9 and TRBJ2-1; 7 nucleotides match TRBD2. The CDR3 contains 15 residues. Germline V gene sequence: CDR1 SGDLS, CDR2 YYNGEE. V was pared by 3 bases and J by 3 bases, with 6 bases of the junction left unmatched. CDR3 in DNA: TGTGCCAGCAGCGCCGGGGGGTCTTTCTACAATGAGCAGTTCTTC. Translating it yields CASSAGGSFYNEQFF.

The chain combines TRBV27 with TRBJ1-1, with 11 bases matching TRBD1. Trimming removed 3 bases from V and 3 bases from J; junction bases left unmatched: 6. Per the germline V gene, CDR1 is MNHEY and CDR2 is SMNVEV (reference sequence). The CDR3 totals 16 residues. The DNA of the CDR3 is TGTGCCAGCAGTTTTGGGACAGGGGGTGTTGACACTGAAGCTTTCTTT. Its protein product is CASSFGTGGVDTEAFF.

V usage is TRBV27 and J usage is TRBJ1-5, with D maybe TRBD1 (6 bases). V lost 3 bases to trimming and J lost 5 bases, with 14 bases between them. Germline-derived CDR1 and CDR2 are MNHEY and SMNVEV (reference sequence). There are 15 residues in the CDR3. The CDR3, as DNA: TGTGCCAGCAGTTTGACAGGTAATTGGTATCAGCCCCAGCATTTT. It encodes CASSLTGNWYQPQHF.

This sequence joins TRBV28 and TRBJ1-4; a weak D match, TRBD1 (5 bases). Trimming took 6 bases from V and 0 from J, leaving 11 bases between them. CDR1 is MDHEN, CDR2 SYDVKM, per germline. This CDR3 spans 15 amino acids. The CDR3 region is CASSYGGATNEKLFF. The CDR3 nucleotides are TGTGCCAGCAGCTATGGGGGGGCAACTAATGAAAAACTGTTTTTT.

The V call is TRBV14, the J call TRBJ1-6; 8 bases agree with TRBD1. The CDR3 contains 14 residues. Trimming removed 5 bases from V and 9 bases from J; junction bases left unmatched: 6. The germline V gene has CDR1 SGHDN and CDR2 FVKESK. DNA of the CDR3: TGTGCCAGCAGCAACAGGGGGTTTGGTTCACCCCTCCACTTT. Its translation is CASSNRGFGSPLHF.

The gene calls are TRBV7-9 and TRBJ1-5, with D perhaps matching TRBD1 (6 bases). This CDR3 has 17 residues. V was shortened by 1 base and J by 5 bases, with 18 bases between the two germline ends. CDR1 is SEHNR, CDR2 FQNEAQ, per germline (reference sequence). DNA of the CDR3: TGTGCCAGCAGCTTAGAGTCTGGGGGCGAGGGAGATCAGCCCCAGCATTTT. Protein product: CASSLESGGEGDQPQHF.

V and J are TRBV28 and TRBJ2-1; 11 nucleotides agree with TRBD2. With V trimmed by 8 bases and J by 4 bases, 7 bases remained unmatched. CDR3 length: 15 amino acids. CDR1 MDHEN and CDR2 SYDVKM come from the germline V gene. In DNA form, the CDR3 reads TGTGCCAGCGCAGGACTAGCGGGCAGTTACAATGAGCAGTTCTTC. Translating it yields CASAGLAGSYNEQFF.

The chain links TRBV7-3 to TRBJ2-5; 7 positions agree with TRBD1. This CDR3 contains 13 residues. Losses at the gene ends were 5 bases for V and 7 bases for J; bases not matched to a gene: 7. The germline V gene encodes CDR1 SGHTA and CDR2 FQGTGA. CDR3 DNA: TGTGCCAGCAGCCTCCACCCAGGGGGGACCCAGTACTTC. Translating gives CASSLHPGGTQYF.

Turning to this clone: One end of the junction is discordant with germline, which a read error may explain. The chain has TRBV7-7 and TRBJ2-1; perhaps TRBD2 as D (5 bases). Germline V gene sequence: CDR1 SSHAT, CDR2 FNYEAQ (reference sequence). The CDR3 is made up of 16 amino acids. The CDR3 coding sequence is TGTGCTAGCAGCTTAGGTCCGAGGCTAGCTTCCGGTGAGCAGTTCTTC. Its translation is CASSLGPRLASGEQFF.

This chain uses TRBV5-1 with TRBJ1-4; the match to TRBD1 covers 8 bases. V was clipped by 0 bases and J by 6 bases; unmatched bases: 16. Germline V gives CDR1 SGHRS, CDR2 YFSETQ. CDR3 length equals 19 residues. The CDR3 sequence: CASSLELRKAGGEDEKLFF. In DNA, the CDR3 is TGCGCCAGCAGCTTGGAACTCAGGAAAGCAGGGGGCGAAGATGAAAAACTGTTTTTT.

The chain joins TRBV25-1 to TRBJ2-7; 7 bases map to TRBD1. The CDR3 loop spans 11 amino acids. J gave up 12 bases and V 4 bases, and 6 bases lay outside the gene matches. Germline CDR1 MGHDK, CDR2 SYGVNS. CDR3: CASSAHRGWYF. The CDR3 coding sequence is TGTGCCAGCAGTGCCCACAGGGGTTGGTACTTC.

The chain combines TRBV7-3 with TRBJ2-3; 9 bases map to TRBD1. The germline gives CDR1 SGHTA, CDR2 FQGTGA. The CDR3 contains 14 residues. V trimming: 5 bases; J trimming: 4 bases; junction bases outside the gene matches: 4. The CDR3 loop is CASSSGTGSDTQYF. CDR3 nucleotide sequence: TGTGCCAGCAGCAGCGGGACAGGGTCAGATACGCAGTATTTT.

V usage is TRBV7-2 and J usage is TRBJ1-4; D remains ambiguous. The CDR3 covers 13 residues. Germline V CDR1 and CDR2: SGHTA, FQGNSA. The germline V and J ends were trimmed by 1 base and 11 bases, with 11 bases remaining between them. CDR3 DNA: TGTGCCAGCAGCTTAGAGGACGCGGGCAAACTGTTTTTT. Its translation is CASSLEDAGKLFF.

The chain has TRBV7-2 and TRBJ2-5, with TRBD2 identical over 12 bases. With 1 base clipped from V and 3 bases from J, the junction kept 0 bases outside the gene matches. The CDR3 extends over 15 amino acids. Germline CDR1 reads SGHTA; CDR2 reads FQGNSA. The DNA for the CDR3 is TGTGCCAGCAGCTTAGGACTAGCGGGGGAAGAGACCCAGTACTTC. This gives the protein CASSLGLAGEETQYF.

V and J are TRBV28 and TRBJ1-4, with D uncertain. The ends were cut back, 7 bases at V and 0 bases at J, with 12 bases in the middle. Germline V gene sequence: CDR1 MDHEN, CDR2 SYDVKM. This CDR3 contains 15 residues. CDR3 in DNA: TGTGCCAGCACCTCCTTCGGGGCAACTAATGAAAAACTGTTTTTT. Encoded protein: CASTSFGATNEKLFF.

The rearrangement links TRBV19 to TRBJ2-7; TRBD2 agrees at 8 bases. Germline trimming cut 5 bases from V and 9 bases from J; bases unmatched to any gene: 3. This CDR3 spans 11 amino acids. Germline V lookup: CDR1 LNHDA, CDR2 SQIVND (reference sequence). CDR3 sequence reads: CASSSTSAQYF. The CDR3 DNA follows: TGTGCCAGTAGTTCGACTAGCGCGCAGTACTTC.